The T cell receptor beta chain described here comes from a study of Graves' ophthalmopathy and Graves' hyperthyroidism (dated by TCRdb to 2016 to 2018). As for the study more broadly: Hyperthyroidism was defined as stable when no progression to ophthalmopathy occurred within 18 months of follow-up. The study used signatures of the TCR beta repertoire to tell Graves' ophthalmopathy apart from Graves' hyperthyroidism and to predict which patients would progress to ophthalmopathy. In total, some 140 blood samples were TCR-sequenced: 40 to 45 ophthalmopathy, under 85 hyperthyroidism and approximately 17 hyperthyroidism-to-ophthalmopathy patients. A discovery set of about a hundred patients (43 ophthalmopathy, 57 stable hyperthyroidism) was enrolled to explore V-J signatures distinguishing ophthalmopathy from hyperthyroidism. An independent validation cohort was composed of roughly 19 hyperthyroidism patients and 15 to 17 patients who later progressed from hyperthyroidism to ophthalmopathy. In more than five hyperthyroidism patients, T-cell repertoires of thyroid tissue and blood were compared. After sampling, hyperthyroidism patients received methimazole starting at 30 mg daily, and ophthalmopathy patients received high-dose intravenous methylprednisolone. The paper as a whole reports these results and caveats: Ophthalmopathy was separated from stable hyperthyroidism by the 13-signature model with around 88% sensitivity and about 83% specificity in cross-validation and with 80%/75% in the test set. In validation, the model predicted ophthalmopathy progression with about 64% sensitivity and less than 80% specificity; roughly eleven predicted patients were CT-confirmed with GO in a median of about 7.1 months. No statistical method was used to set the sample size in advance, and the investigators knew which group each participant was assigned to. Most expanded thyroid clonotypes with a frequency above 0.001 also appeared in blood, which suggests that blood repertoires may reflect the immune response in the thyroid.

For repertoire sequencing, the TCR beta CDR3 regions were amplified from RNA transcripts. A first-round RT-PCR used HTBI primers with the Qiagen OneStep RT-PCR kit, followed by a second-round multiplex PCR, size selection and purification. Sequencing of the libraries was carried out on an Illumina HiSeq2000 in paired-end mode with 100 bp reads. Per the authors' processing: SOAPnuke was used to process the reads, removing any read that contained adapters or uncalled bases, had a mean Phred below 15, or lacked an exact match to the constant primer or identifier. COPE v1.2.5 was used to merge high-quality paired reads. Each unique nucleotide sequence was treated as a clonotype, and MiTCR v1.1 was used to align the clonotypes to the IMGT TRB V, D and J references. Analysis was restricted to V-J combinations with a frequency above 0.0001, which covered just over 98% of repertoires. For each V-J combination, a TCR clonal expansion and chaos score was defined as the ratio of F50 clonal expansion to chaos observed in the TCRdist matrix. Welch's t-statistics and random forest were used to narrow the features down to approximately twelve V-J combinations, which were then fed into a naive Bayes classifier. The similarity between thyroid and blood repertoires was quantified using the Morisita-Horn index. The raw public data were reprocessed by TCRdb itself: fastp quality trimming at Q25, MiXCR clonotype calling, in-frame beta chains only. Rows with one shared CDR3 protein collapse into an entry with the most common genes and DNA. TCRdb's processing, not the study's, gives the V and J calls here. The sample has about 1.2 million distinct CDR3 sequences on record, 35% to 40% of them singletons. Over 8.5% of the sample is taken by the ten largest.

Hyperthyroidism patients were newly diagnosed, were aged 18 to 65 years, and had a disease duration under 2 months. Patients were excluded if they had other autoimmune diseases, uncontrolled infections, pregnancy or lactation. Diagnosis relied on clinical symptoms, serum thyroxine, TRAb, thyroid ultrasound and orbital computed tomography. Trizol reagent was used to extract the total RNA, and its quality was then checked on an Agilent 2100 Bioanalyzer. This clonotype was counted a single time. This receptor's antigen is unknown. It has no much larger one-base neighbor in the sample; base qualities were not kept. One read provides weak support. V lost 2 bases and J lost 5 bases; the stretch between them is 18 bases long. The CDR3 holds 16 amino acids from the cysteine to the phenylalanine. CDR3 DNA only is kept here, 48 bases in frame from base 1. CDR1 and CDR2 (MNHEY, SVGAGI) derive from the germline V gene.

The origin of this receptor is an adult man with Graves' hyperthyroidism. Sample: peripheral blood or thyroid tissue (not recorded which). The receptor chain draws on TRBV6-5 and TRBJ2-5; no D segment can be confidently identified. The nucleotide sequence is TGTGCCAGCAGTTACGGGCCTTCATTGCGGTGGGAGACCCAGTACTTC. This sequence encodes CASSYGPSLRWETQYF.